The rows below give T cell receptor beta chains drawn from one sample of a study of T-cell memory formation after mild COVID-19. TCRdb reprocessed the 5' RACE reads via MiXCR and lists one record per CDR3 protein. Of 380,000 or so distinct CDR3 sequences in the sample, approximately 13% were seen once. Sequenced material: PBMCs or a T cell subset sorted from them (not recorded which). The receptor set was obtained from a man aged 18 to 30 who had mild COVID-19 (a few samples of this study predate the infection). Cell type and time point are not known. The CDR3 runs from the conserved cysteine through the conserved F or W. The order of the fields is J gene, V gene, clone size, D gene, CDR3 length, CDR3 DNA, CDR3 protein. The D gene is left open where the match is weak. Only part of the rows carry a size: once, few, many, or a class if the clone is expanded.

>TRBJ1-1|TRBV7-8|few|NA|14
TGTGCCAGCAGCTCCAAGGGGCGCGACACTGAAGCTTTCTTT
CASSSKGRDTEAFF
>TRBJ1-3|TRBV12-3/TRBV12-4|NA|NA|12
TGTGCCAGCAGTTTACTGATAGACACCATATATTTT
CASSLLIDTIYF
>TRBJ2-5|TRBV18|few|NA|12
TGTGCCAGCTCACCACCGGATGAGACCCAGTACTTC
CASSPPDETQYF
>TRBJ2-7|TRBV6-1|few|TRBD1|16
TGTGCCAGCAGTGCAGAAGCCCGACAGGGAAGCTACGAGCAGTACTTC
CASSAEARQGSYEQYF
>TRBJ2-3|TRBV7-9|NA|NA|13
TGTGCCTGCGCAGAGCCTAGCACAGATACGCAGTATTTT
CACAEPSTDTQYF
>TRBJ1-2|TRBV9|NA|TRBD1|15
TGTGCCAGCAGCGTAGATGGCAGGGGGCTCTATGGCTACACCTTC
CASSVDGRGLYGYTF
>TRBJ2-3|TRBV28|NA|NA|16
TGTGCCAGCAGTTTGGGAGCCGCGGCGAGCACAGATACGCAGTATTTT
CASSLGAAASTDTQYF
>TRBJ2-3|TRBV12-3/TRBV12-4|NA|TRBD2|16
TGTGCCAGCAGTCACCGACTAGCGGGGCGCACAGATACGCAGTATTTT
CASSHRLAGRTDTQYF
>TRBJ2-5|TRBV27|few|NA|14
TGTGCCACCCACCCAGGGTCCAGCGTGGAGACCCAGTACTTC
CATHPGSSVETQYF
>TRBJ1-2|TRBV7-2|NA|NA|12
TGTGCCAGTGGGCTGGGGGATTATGGCTACACCTTC
CASGLGDYGYTF
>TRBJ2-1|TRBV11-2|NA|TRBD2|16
TGTGCCAGCAGCTCATCGCGGGGGAGGTTAGGCAATGAGCAGTTCTTC
CASSSSRGRLGNEQFF
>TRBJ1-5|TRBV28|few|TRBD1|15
TGTGCCAGCAGTTTATTAAACAGGGGCATTCAGCCCCAGCATTTT
CASSLLNRGIQPQHF
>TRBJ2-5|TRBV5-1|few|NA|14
TGCGCCAGCAGCCTTCCGTCCCTGGTGGAGACCCAGTACTTC
CASSLPSLVETQYF
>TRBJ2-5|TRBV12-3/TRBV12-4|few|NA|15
TGTGCCAGCAGTCACCCGGGTGGGTTGGCAGAGACCCAGTACTTC
CASSHPGGLAETQYF
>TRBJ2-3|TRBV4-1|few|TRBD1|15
TGCGCCAGCAGCCAAGAGGGCCAGGGGGCCAGTTCGCAGTATTTT
CASSQEGQGASSQYF
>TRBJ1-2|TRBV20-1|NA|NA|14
TGCAGTGCTAGAGAATCGCTGGGACTCCCTGGCTACACCTTC
CSARESLGLPGYTF
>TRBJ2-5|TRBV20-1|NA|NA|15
TGCAGTGCTAGAGATCCTGGACTATTCTCGGAGACCCAGTACTTC
CSARDPGLFSETQYF
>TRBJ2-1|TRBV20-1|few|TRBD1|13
TGCAGTGCTGGACAGGGGGCGCGTGATGAGCAGTTCTTC
CSAGQGARDEQFF
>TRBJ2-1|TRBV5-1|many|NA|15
TGCGCCAGCAGCCCCCAGGGGGGTCAGTACAATGAGCAGTTCTTC
CASSPQGGQYNEQFF
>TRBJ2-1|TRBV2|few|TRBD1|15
TGTGCCAGCAGTACAACAGGGGGCGCGTCGAAAAGAGGGTTCTTC
CASSTTGGASKRGFF
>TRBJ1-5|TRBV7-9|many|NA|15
TGTGCCAGCAGCTTCGGCCCCCCGAGCAATCAGCCCCAGCATTTT
CASSFGPPSNQPQHF
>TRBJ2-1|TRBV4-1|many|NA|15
TGCGCCAGCAGCCAAGAGAGGCTAGTGGCCAATGAGCAGTTCTTC
CASSQERLVANEQFF
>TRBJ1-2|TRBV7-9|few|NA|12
TGTGCCAGCAGCTTAGTCGGCTATGGCTACACCTTC
CASSLVGYGYTF